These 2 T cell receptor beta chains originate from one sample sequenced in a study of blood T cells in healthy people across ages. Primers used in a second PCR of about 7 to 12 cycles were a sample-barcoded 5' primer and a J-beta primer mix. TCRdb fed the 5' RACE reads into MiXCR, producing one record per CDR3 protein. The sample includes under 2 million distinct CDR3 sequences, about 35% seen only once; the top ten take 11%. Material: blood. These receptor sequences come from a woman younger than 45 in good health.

This chain's CDR3 is CASSDRGTADTQYF. CDR3 DNA: TGTGCCAGCAGTGACAGGGGGACCGCAGATACGCAGTATTTT. This chain uses TRBV6-4 with TRBJ2-3; maybe TRBD1 (6 bases). The CDR3 is 14 residues long. The germline V and J ends were trimmed by 2 bases and 4 bases, with 10 bases remaining between them. From germline, CDR1 is MRHNA and CDR2 SNTAGT.

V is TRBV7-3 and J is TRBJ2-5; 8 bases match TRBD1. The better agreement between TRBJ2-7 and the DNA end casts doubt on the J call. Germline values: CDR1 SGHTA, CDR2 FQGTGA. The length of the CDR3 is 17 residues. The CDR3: CASSLTGPTGGNNEQYF. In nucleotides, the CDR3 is TGTGCCAGCAGCTTAACGGGGCCCACAGGGGGAAACAACGAGCAGTACTTC.